Each of the 20 T cell receptor beta chains below was sequenced from the same sample in a study of blood T cell repertoires in COVID-19. Produced via immunoSEQ multiplex PCR; TCRdb's table is partial and in-frame only. The sample includes 260,000 or so clones, about 80% of them seen just once. Sequenced sample: peripheral blood. The source of these receptors is a human donor in a cohort sampled during active COVID-19.

This chain joins TRBV7-9 and TRBJ2-7, with a tentative D call TRBD1 (5 bases). CDR1 and CDR2 (germline): SEHNR, FQNEAQ (reference sequence). The CDR3 is made up of 17 amino acids. V lost 4 bases, J lost 0 bases, and 19 bases lay in between. In nucleotides, the CDR3 is TGTGCCAGCAGCTCCCCTACAGGTCTACGAAGCTCCTACGAGCAGTACTTC. It codes for CASSSPTGLRSSYEQYF.

The chain has TRBV5-1 and TRBJ1-6, with 9 bases fitting TRBD1. The CDR3 has 16 amino acids. Germline trimming cut 3 bases from V and 9 bases from J; bases unmatched to any gene: 10. Germline loops: CDR1 SGHRS, CDR2 YFSETQ. The CDR3 is CASSWAVTGGSSPLHF. CDR3 in DNA: TGCGCCAGCAGCTGGGCCGTGACAGGGGGAAGTTCACCCCTCCACTTT.

As DNA, the CDR3 is TGTGCCAGCAGTGAATTGGACAGGGCCTTAAACTCTGGAAACACCATATATTTT. Its translation is CASSELDRALNSGNTIYF. J is TRBJ1-3 and V is TRBV6-1; 8 nucleotides align to TRBD1. Germline V gene data show CDR1 as MNHNS and CDR2 as SASEGT. This CDR3 contains 18 residues. V gave up 2 bases and J gave up 0 bases; unmatched junction bases: 9.

A few counts support this clone. The genes are TRBV12-3 or TRBV12-4 and TRBJ1-2; 7 nucleotides match TRBD1. The CDR3 consists of 12 residues. Losses at the gene ends were 5 bases for V and 10 bases for J; bases not matched to a gene: 7. The chain's CDR3 is CASSPQGWDYTF. The CDR3 region has the DNA TGTGCCAGCAGTCCACAGGGGTGGGACTACACCTTC.

V usage is TRBV7-3 and J usage is TRBJ2-2; D ambiguous. V dropped 3 bases and J dropped 4 bases, with 6 bases sitting between them. The V gene's germline CDR1 is SGHTA and CDR2 FQGTGA. This CDR3 comprises 13 residues. CDR3 region: CASSFSSTGELFF. In nucleotides, the CDR3 is TGTGCCAGCAGCTTTAGTAGCACCGGGGAGCTGTTTTTT. The full variable domain, in which reference TRBV7-3 and TRBJ2-2 provide the parts outside the CDR3, is GAGVSQTPSNKVTEKGKYVELRCDPISGHTALYWYRQSLGQGPEFLIYFQGTGAADDSGLPNDRFFAVRPEGSVSTLKIQRTERGDSAVYLCASSFSSTGELFFGEGSRLTVL.

The chain links TRBV9 to TRBJ1-1; TRBD1 might be the D (5 bases). The CDR3 is made up of 15 amino acids. V was shortened by 4 bases and J by 5 bases, with 18 bases between the two germline ends. From germline, CDR1 is SGDLS and CDR2 YYNGEE. This chain's CDR3 is CASSLHDRGVTEAFF. The CDR3 bases are TGTGCCAGCAGCCTCCACGATCGGGGGGTTACTGAAGCTTTCTTT.

The rearrangement links TRBV7-2 to TRBJ2-1, with 10 bases fitting TRBD2. In germline, CDR1 is SGHTA, CDR2 FQGNSA. With V trimmed by 2 bases and J by 5 bases, 9 bases remained unmatched. The CDR3 runs to 17 residues. The CDR3 spells CASSLSASGRGDNEQFF. CDR3 sequence (DNA): TGTGCCAGCAGCTTAAGCGCTAGCGGGAGAGGGGACAATGAGCAGTTCTTC.

This clone showed up just a few times. The gene calls are TRBV5-5 and TRBJ1-5, with a possible D match to TRBD1 (5 bases). Germline values: CDR1 SGHKS, CDR2 YYEKEE (reference sequence). The V end was cut by 1 base, the J end by 5 bases, with 10 bases between. The CDR3 consists of 14 residues. Written as DNA, the CDR3 is TGTGCCAGCAGCTTGAGTGGGGGGGATCAGCCCCAGCATTTT. This encodes CASSLSGGDQPQHF.

The chain couples TRBV11-2 to TRBJ1-1; D remains unclear. The germline V gene has CDR1 SGHAT and CDR2 FQNNGV. This CDR3 contains 15 residues. V was pared by 4 bases and J by 2 bases, with 14 bases between. The CDR3 coding sequence is TGTGCCAGCAGCTCGAACACAGCCTTCAACACTGAAGCTTTCTTT. It encodes CASSSNTAFNTEAFF.

The gene calls are TRBV7-2 and TRBJ2-2, with TRBD1 matching 9 bases. V shed 0 bases and J 1 base; nucleotides not matched to a gene: 0. The length of the CDR3 is 16 residues. The germline CDR1 and CDR2 sequences are SGHTA and FQGNSA. This CDR3 reads CASSLAGQGNTGELFF. The CDR3 nucleotides are TGTGCCAGCAGCTTAGCGGGACAGGGGAACACCGGGGAGCTGTTTTTT.

The sample holds one count of this clone. The rearrangement links TRBV14 to TRBJ2-1; 8 bases match TRBD2. Germline V gene lookup returns CDR1 SGHDN and CDR2 FVKESK. V lost 0 bases and J lost 0; bases outside the gene matches: 10. CDR3 size: 19 residues. The CDR3 loop is CASSQDGLAGWSSYNEQFF. In DNA form, the CDR3 reads TGTGCCAGCAGCCAAGATGGGCTAGCGGGTTGGAGCTCCTACAATGAGCAGTTCTTC.

The gene calls are TRBV7-6 and TRBJ1-6, with TRBD1 matching 8 bases. Per the germline V gene, CDR1 is SGHVS and CDR2 is FNYEAQ. The CDR3 runs to 16 residues. Trimming cost V 1 base and J 8 bases; bases outside gene matches: 7. CDR3 region: CASSLDPGGHDSPLHF. The CDR3 DNA reads TGTGCCAGCAGCTTAGATCCAGGGGGCCATGATTCACCCCTCCACTTT.

The CDR3 protein is CSVGTANTEAFF. DNA of the CDR3: TGCAGCGTCGGGACAGCGAACACTGAAGCTTTCTTT. This chain connects TRBV29-1 to TRBJ1-1, with 7 bases identical to TRBD1. Germline V gene sequence: CDR1 SQVTM, CDR2 ANQGSEA. The CDR3 sequence is 12 residues long. Losses at the gene ends were 6 bases for V and 1 base for J; bases not matched to a gene: 2.

The chain carries TRBV7-2 and TRBJ2-2; TRBD1 matches 9 bases. The CDR3 contains 19 residues. Trimming removed 2 bases from V and 6 bases from J; junction bases left unmatched: 16. CDR1 is SGHTA, CDR2 FQGNSA, per germline. The CDR3 region has the DNA TGTGCCAGCAGCTTACCGTTCCGGGACAGGGTTAATTTAGCCGGGGAGCTGTTTTTT. Translated, it gives CASSLPFRDRVNLAGELFF.

This sequence joins TRBV2 and TRBJ2-7; D possibly corresponds to TRBD1 (6 bases). Germline CDR1 SNHLY, CDR2 FYNNEI. Trimming took 5 bases from V and 6 from J, leaving 23 bases between them. The CDR3 sequence is 16 residues long. This chain's CDR3 is CASSLASTGVKVEQYF. CDR3 coding DNA: TGTGCCAGCAGTCTCGCCTCGACAGGCGTAAAGGTCGAGCAGTACTTC. The entire variable domain, with the rest obtained from reference TRBV2 and TRBJ2-7, is as follows: EPEVTQTPSHQVTQMGQEVILRCVPISNHLYFYWYRQILGQKVEFLVSFYNNEISEKSEIFDDQFSVERPDGSNFTLKIRSTKLEDSAMYFCASSLASTGVKVEQYFGPGTRLTVT.

This chain joins TRBV27 and TRBJ2-1; a possible D gene is TRBD1 (5 bases). The CDR3 length is 14 residues. The V end lost 0 bases, the J end lost 9 bases, and 12 bases lay between the germline ends. Looked up from germline, CDR1 is MNHEY and CDR2 is SMNVEV (reference sequence). CDR3 sequence reads: CASSLSPGMAEQFF. The CDR3 nucleotides read TGTGCCAGCAGTTTATCGCCAGGGATGGCTGAGCAGTTCTTC.

The chain joins TRBV6-2 or TRBV6-3 to TRBJ2-7; 7 bases align to TRBD2. The germline V gene has CDR1 MNHEY and CDR2 SVGEGT. The CDR3 extends over 17 amino acids. The J segment lost 5 bases and the V segment lost 4 bases, leaving 17 bases of the junction unmatched. The CDR3 nucleotides are TGTGCCAGCAGTTCCCCTTGGTTGGAGCGGGGATCCCACGAGCAGTACTTC. This translates into CASSSPWLERGSHEQYF.

Concerning this clone itself: This same CDR3 is encoded by further DNA sequences in the sample. CDR3 sequence: CASSSDRASYNEQFF. CDR3 nucleotides: TGTGCCAGCAGCTCTGACAGGGCGTCGTACAATGAGCAGTTCTTC. The V and J genes are TRBV7-3 and TRBJ2-1; the match to TRBD1 covers 7 bases. The CDR3 covers 15 residues. The germline CDR1 and CDR2 sequences are SGHTA and FQGTGA. Trimming took 4 bases from V and 4 from J; bases not matched to a gene: 7.

This clone was seen only once. The rearrangement uses TRBV7-2 and TRBJ2-5, with TRBD2 identical over 10 bases. The CDR3 is 17 residues long. Losses at the gene ends were 2 bases for V and 3 bases for J; bases not matched to a gene: 9. Germline assignment: CDR1 SGHTA and CDR2 FQGNSA. The CDR3 region is CASSLFFGAGGKETQYF. The CDR3 region has the DNA TGTGCCAGCAGCTTATTTTTTGGAGCGGGGGGGAAAGAGACCCAGTACTTC.

The chain carries TRBV10-2 and TRBJ2-1; D may be TRBD2 (7 bases). This CDR3 spans 15 amino acids. The V gene lost 8 bases and the J gene lost 6 bases, with 20 bases spanning the gap. Per germline, CDR1 WSHSY and CDR2 SAAADI. The CDR3 DNA reads as TGCGCCAGCGGAGCTAGCCGGGGGGCCACCAATGAGCAGTTCTTC. Translating it yields CASGASRGATNEQFF.